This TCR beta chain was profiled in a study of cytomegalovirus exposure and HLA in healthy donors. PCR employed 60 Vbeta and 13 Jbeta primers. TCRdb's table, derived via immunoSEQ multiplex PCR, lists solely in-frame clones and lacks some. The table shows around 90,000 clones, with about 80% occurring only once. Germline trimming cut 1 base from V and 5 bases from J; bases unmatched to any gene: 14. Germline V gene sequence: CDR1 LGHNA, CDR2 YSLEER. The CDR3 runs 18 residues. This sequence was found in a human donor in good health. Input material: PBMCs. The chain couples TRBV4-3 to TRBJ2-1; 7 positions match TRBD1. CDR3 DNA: TGCGCCAGCAGCCAAGGCCCGACAGGGTCAAGTTTGGACAATGAGCAGTTCTTC. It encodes CASSQGPTGSSLDNEQFF.